This T cell receptor (beta chain) appears in the sequencing data of a study of control samples from healthy donors and cancer patients. The CDR3 is 17 amino acids. The germline gives CDR1 LGHNA, CDR2 YSLEER. The V segment lost 5 bases and the J segment 4 bases; nucleotides outside the gene matches: 13. TCRdb's table, derived via immunoSEQ multiplex PCR, lists solely in-frame clones and lacks some. The table has some 71,000 clones, roughly 90% seen once; the top ten hold less than 6.5%. The receptor comes from a man aged 55 to 69 with colorectal cancer. The chain uses TRBV4-3 and TRBJ2-5; the match to TRBD2 covers 10 bases. Sequenced material: PBMCs. The CDR3 sequence: CASSERVPSGGGETQYF. CDR3 DNA sequence: TGCGCCAGCAGCGAAAGAGTCCCCAGCGGGGGGGGAGAGACCCAGTACTTC.